This section outlines one T cell receptor beta chain sequence together with its context. Germline V gene lookup returns CDR1 SGHRS and CDR2 YFSETQ. The CDR3 loop spans 16 amino acids. The ends lost 4 bases at V and 2 bases at J; junction bases unmatched: 8. This sample stems from a study of T cell changes during pregnancy in multiple sclerosis. Only in-frame clones appear in the TCRdb table, and some are missing; sequencing was by immunoSEQ multiplex PCR. The table lists 60,000 or so clones, more than 85% of them singletons, with 0.85% to 0.9% in the top ten. The J gene is TRBJ2-5, the V gene TRBV5-1; 10 bases are shared with TRBD1. This specimen consisted of peripheral blood, obtained before pregnancy. This sequence originates from a female donor with multiple sclerosis, enrolled in a pregnancy study. CDR3 loop: CASSQGQGGLQETQYF. CDR3 in DNA: TGCGCCAGCAGCCAAGGACAGGGGGGTCTGCAAGAGACCCAGTACTTC.